This passage covers 3 T cell receptor beta chains from one sample sequenced in a study of T cells of healthy individuals. TCRdb processed the 5' RACE reads anew with MiXCR; each CDR3 protein has one entry. The data hold about 53,000 distinct CDR3 sequences, with about 14% observed a single time. The receptors derive from a human donor in good health.

The J gene is TRBJ1-2, the V gene TRBV7-2, with 12 bases identical to TRBD1. This CDR3 contains 17 residues. Germline-derived CDR1 and CDR2 are SGHTA and FQGNSA. Trimming removed 0 bases from V and 8 bases from J; junction bases left unmatched: 10. The CDR3 sequence is CASSLAGTGGARRGYTF. The CDR3 DNA reads TGTGCCAGCAGCTTAGCTGGGACAGGGGGCGCTCGGAGGGGCTACACCTTC. The full variable domain, its missing parts supplied by reference TRBV7-2 and TRBJ1-2, is GAGVSQSPSNKVTEKGKDVELRCDPISGHTALYWYRQSLGQGLEFLIYFQGNSAPDKSGLPSDRFSAERTGGSVSTLTIQRTQQEDSAVYLCASSLAGTGGARRGYTFGSGTRLTVV.

The gene calls are TRBV5-1 and TRBJ2-2; D may be TRBD2 (6 bases). The CDR3 extends over 14 amino acids. Germline loops: CDR1 SGHRS, CDR2 YFSETQ. V was cut by 3 bases and J by 6 bases, with 12 bases left in between. CDR3: CASSSSPSAGELFF. For the CDR3, the DNA is TGCGCCAGCAGCTCGAGCCCTAGCGCCGGGGAGCTGTTTTTT. Based on the CDR3 plus reference TRBV5-1 and TRBJ2-2, the full variable domain is KAGVTQTPRYLIKTRGQQVTLSCSPISGHRSVSWYQQTPGQGLQFLFEYFSETQRNKGNFPGRFSGRQFSNSRSEMNVSTLELGDSALYLCASSSSPSAGELFFGEGSRLTVL.

This clonotype was detected ten times or more. J is TRBJ2-1 and V is TRBV20-1; TRBD2 matches at 10 bases. Trimming cost V 0 bases and J 4 bases; bases outside gene matches: 6. This CDR3 contains 16 residues. The germline gives CDR1 DFQATT, CDR2 SNEGSKA (reference sequence). The CDR3 sequence is CSARDIGLAEYNEQFF. In DNA, the CDR3 is TGCAGTGCTAGAGATATCGGACTAGCGGAGTACAATGAGCAGTTCTTC.